These 27 T cell receptor beta chains share one sample of origin, sequenced in a study of shared clonotypes between healthy human individuals. Profiling relied on immunoSEQ multiplex PCR, and the TCRdb table lists in-frame clones only, not all of them. The sample includes about a million clones, approximately 75% of them seen just once. The sequencing sample was made of memory CD4+ T cells from PBMCs. Subset here: CD45RA-negative fraction. These receptors all come from a man between 18 and 35 years old in good health. Some clones in this sample may be carry-over from other donors' samples.

This clone has just a few counts. CDR3 sequence: CASSLGFGVNEQFF. The CDR3 coding sequence is TGCGCCAGCAGCTTAGGGTTCGGGGTCAATGAGCAGTTCTTC. This sequence joins TRBV5-1 and TRBJ2-1; D may be TRBD2 (5 bases). This CDR3 contains 14 residues. Germline V gives CDR1 SGHRS, CDR2 YFSETQ. V was trimmed by 2 bases and J by 6 bases, leaving 12 bases between them.

The chain couples TRBV2 to TRBJ2-1; a possible D gene is TRBD2 (5 bases). Germline V CDR1 and CDR2: SNHLY, FYNNEI. The CDR3 covers 15 residues. CDR3 protein: CATPESSGPYNEQFF. The CDR3 DNA is TGTGCTACCCCCGAGAGCAGCGGACCTTACAATGAGCAGTTCTTC.

The chain carries TRBV28 and TRBJ2-7; TRBD2 agrees at 9 bases. CDR1 and CDR2 from the germline V gene are MDHEN and SYDVKM. There are 19 residues in the CDR3. V lost 3 bases, J lost 0 bases, and 15 bases stayed unmatched. The CDR3 sequence: CASSLVGAGGPRSSYEQYF. The CDR3 DNA reads TGTGCCAGCAGTTTGGTAGGGGCGGGAGGGCCGAGGTCCTCCTACGAGCAGTACTTC.

Details on this clone: A far larger clone is a single base away, which makes a read error likely. In this CDR3 the conserved last residue, phenylalanine or tryptophan, is missing, so a read error is likely. This chain joins TRBV30 and TRBJ1-1, with a tentative D call TRBD1 (5 bases). Between the trimmed V and J ends, which lost 2 bases and 5 bases, there was a span of 12 bases. This CDR3 is built from 13 residues. Per the germline V gene, CDR1 is GTSNPN and CDR2 is SVGIG (reference sequence). CDR3 DNA sequence: TGTGCCTGGAGTATAGACAGTGGGACTGAAGCTTTCATT. This codes for CAWSIDSGTEAFI.

The V call is TRBV2, the J call TRBJ2-7, with D perhaps assigned TRBD1 or TRBD2 (5 bases each). CDR1 is SNHLY and CDR2 is FYNNEI in the germline V gene. CDR3 length: 14 amino acids. Trimming left V 7 bases short and J 3 bases short, with 16 bases between. CDR3 loop: CASKRRGESYEQYF. The CDR3 DNA reads TGTGCCAGCAAACGTCGGGGCGAGAGCTACGAGCAGTACTTC.

The chain employs TRBV20-1 and TRBJ2-1; D perhaps matches TRBD2 (6 bases). V lost 5 bases and J lost 15, with 14 bases in between. The CDR3 is made up of 10 amino acids. Germline CDR1 and CDR2: DFQATT and SNEGSKA (reference sequence). This CDR3 reads CSAAGTPGFF. CDR3 DNA sequence: TGCAGTGCTGCCGGGACTCCCGGGTTCTTC.

This clone was seen ten or more times. V and J are TRBV27 and TRBJ2-3, with D possibly being TRBD2 (6 bases). The V end lost 4 bases, the J end lost 7 bases, and 21 bases lay between the germline ends. Germline-derived CDR1 and CDR2 are MNHEY and SMNVEV (reference sequence). This CDR3 spans 16 amino acids. The CDR3 is CASSWLAARANHTQYF. The CDR3 nucleotides read TGTGCCAGCAGTTGGTTAGCGGCCCGAGCGAATCATACGCAGTATTTT.

This clone was counted only a few times. The J gene is TRBJ2-7, the V gene TRBV5-3; D is perhaps TRBD1 (6 bases). TRBV5-3 is recorded as an ORF, its role being uncertain. The CDR3 is 15 amino acids. V gave up 2 bases and J gave up 3 bases, with 15 bases separating them. The CDR3: CARSLNPGHYYEQYF. In DNA, the CDR3 is TGTGCCAGAAGCTTAAACCCGGGACATTACTACGAGCAGTACTTC.

This chain connects TRBV11-2 to TRBJ2-1; no definite D call. This CDR3 comprises 15 residues. Deletions cut 5 bases from V and 3 bases from J, with 14 bases between. Per the germline V gene, CDR1 is SGHAT and CDR2 is FQNNGV. CDR3 protein: CASSPDPFSYNEQFF. CDR3 coding DNA: TGTGCCAGCAGCCCCGATCCCTTCAGCTACAATGAGCAGTTCTTC.

CDR3 region: CAISVERDEQYF. DNA for the CDR3: TGTGCCATCAGTGTGGAACGGGACGAGCAGTACTTC. V is TRBV10-3 and J is TRBJ2-7; D uncertain. From germline, CDR1 is ENHRY and CDR2 SYGVKD. V dropped 4 bases and J dropped 5 bases, with 9 bases sitting between them. The CDR3 is made up of 12 amino acids.

This clone was observed a few times. The chain links TRBV5-1 to TRBJ2-2; tentative D call: TRBD2 (6 bases). Germline V gene sequence: CDR1 SGHRS, CDR2 YFSETQ. Deletions cut 3 bases from V and 2 bases from J, with 8 bases between. The CDR3 is made up of 14 amino acids. The CDR3 sequence is CASSWGDNTGELFF. The CDR3 nucleotides read TGCGCCAGCAGCTGGGGGGACAACACCGGGGAGCTGTTTTTT. Full variable domain (rest looked up from reference TRBV5-1 and TRBJ2-2): KAGVTQTPRYLIKTRGQQVTLSCSPISGHRSVSWYQQTPGQGLQFLFEYFSETQRNKGNFPGRFSGRQFSNSRSEMNVSTLELGDSALYLCASSWGDNTGELFFGEGSRLTVL.

Remarks on this clone: Other DNA sequences from this sample encode an identical CDR3 as well. The chain has TRBV27 and TRBJ2-5; TRBD1 might be the D (5 bases). CDR1 is MNHEY and CDR2 is SMNVEV in the germline V gene (reference sequence). Trimming took 6 bases from V and 4 from J, leaving 6 bases between them. The CDR3 length is 11 residues. This CDR3 reads CASRGLETQYF. The CDR3, as DNA: TGTGCCAGCAGGGGGCTAGAGACCCAGTACTTC.

V gene TRBV4-1 combines with J gene TRBJ2-5; tentative D call: TRBD2 (6 bases). CDR1 MGHRA and CDR2 YSYEKL come from the germline V gene. This CDR3 contains 15 residues. The V gene lost 1 base and the J gene lost 2 bases, with 11 bases spanning the gap. CDR3 nucleotide sequence: TGCGCCAGCAGCCAAGTGCTGCTAGCGCAAGAGACCCAGTACTTC. This encodes CASSQVLLAQETQYF.

As for this clone: Other DNA sequences in the sample encode the same CDR3. The chain is built from TRBV7-2 and TRBJ2-7; perhaps D is TRBD1 or TRBD2 (7 bases each). Germline V gene data show CDR1 as SGHTA and CDR2 as FQGNSA. The V end lost 3 bases, the J end lost 0 bases, and 12 bases lay between the germline ends. This CDR3 region has 15 residues. CDR3 protein: CASSFRGGSSYEQYF. The CDR3 nucleotides read TGTGCCAGCAGCTTCAGGGGGGGGAGCTCCTACGAGCAGTACTTC.

This sequence joins TRBV29-1 and TRBJ1-1, with 8 bases identical to TRBD1. This CDR3 spans 14 amino acids. The germline V gene encodes CDR1 SQVTM and CDR2 ANQGSEA. The V and J ends lost 7 bases and 1 base, in that order; junction bases with no gene match: 8. The CDR3 nucleotides are TGCAGCGCCCTTAGACAGGGGACGAACACTGAAGCTTTCTTT. Amino acids: CSALRQGTNTEAFF.

V is TRBV6-5 and J is TRBJ1-4; D is unclear. This CDR3 is built from 11 residues. V was cut by 7 bases and J by 3 bases, with 3 bases left in between. Germline V CDR1 and CDR2: MNHEY, SVGAGI. CDR3 region: CASTSNEKLFF. CDR3 nucleotides: TGTGCCAGCACTTCTAATGAAAAACTGTTTTTT.

The V and J genes are TRBV4-3 and TRBJ2-1, with TRBD2 matching over 7 bases. The germline CDR1 and CDR2 sequences are LGHNA and YSLEER. This CDR3 has 15 amino acids. After removal of 5 bases from V and 9 bases from J, the junction contained 13 bases not matched to a gene. CDR3 in DNA: TGCGCCAGCAGCAAACTAGCGACCCCGGGGGGTGAGCAGTTCTTC. It encodes CASSKLATPGGEQFF.

The chain links TRBV11-2 to TRBJ2-7, with 10 bases identical to TRBD2. V lost 5 bases to trimming and J lost 5 bases; unmatched junction nucleotides: 12. The CDR3 extends over 16 amino acids. Germline CDR1 reads SGHAT; CDR2 reads FQNNGV. DNA of the CDR3: TGTGCCAGCAGCCCCACAGCGGGAGGGCCTAGAAACGAGCAGTACTTC. Translated: CASSPTAGGPRNEQYF.

The chain has TRBV11-2 and TRBJ2-1; the match to TRBD2 covers 8 bases. This CDR3 has 16 amino acids. CDR1 is SGHAT and CDR2 is FQNNGV in the germline V gene. Germline trimming cut 1 base from V and 0 bases from J; bases unmatched to any gene: 2. DNA for the CDR3: TGTGCCAGCAGCTTAGGGGCGGGAGGCTCCTACAATGAGCAGTTCTTC. Protein product: CASSLGAGGSYNEQFF.

The V call is TRBV28, the J call TRBJ2-5; 10 bases align to TRBD2. Trimming removed 6 bases from V and 7 bases from J; junction bases left unmatched: 5. The length of the CDR3 is 13 residues. Germline V gene data show CDR1 as MDHEN and CDR2 as SYDVKM. Here the CDR3 DNA reads TGTGCCAGCAGAAGCGGGAGGGCCTGGACCCAGTACTTC. Translation gives CASRSGRAWTQYF. Full variable domain (outside the CDR3, taken from reference TRBV28 and TRBJ2-5): DVKVTQSSRYLVKRTGEKVFLECVQDMDHENMFWYRQDPGLGLRLIYFSYDVKMKEKGDIPEGYSVSREKKERFSLILESASTNQTSMYLCASRSGRAWTQYFGPGTRLLVL.

This clone is a singleton in its sample. V and J are TRBV5-1 and TRBJ2-3; D is perhaps TRBD2 (5 bases). Trimming left V 0 bases short and J 0 bases short, with 11 bases between. The CDR3 is made up of 16 amino acids. The germline CDR1 and CDR2 sequences are SGHRS and YFSETQ. CDR3 residues: CASSLDSTGSTDTQYF. CDR3 sequence (DNA): TGCGCCAGCAGCTTGGATAGTACGGGAAGCACAGATACGCAGTATTTT.

The chain links TRBV7-2 to TRBJ2-5; D is uncertain. Germline V gene data show CDR1 as SGHTA and CDR2 as FQGNSA. CDR3 length equals 13 residues. V lost 3 bases to trimming and J lost 2 bases, with 7 bases between them. The CDR3 nucleotides read TGTGCCAGCAGCTTTTCGGTACAAGAGACCCAGTACTTC. This encodes CASSFSVQETQYF.

The V call is TRBV5-4, the J call TRBJ2-1, with a possible D match to TRBD2 (5 bases). The germline V and J ends were trimmed by 3 bases and 1 base, with 11 bases remaining between them. The CDR3 has 15 residues. Per germline, CDR1 SGHNT and CDR2 YYREEE (reference sequence). CDR3 bases: TGTGCCAGCAGCTCGGCTAGCAATTCCTACAATGAGCAGTTCTTC. It is translated as CASSSASNSYNEQFF.

The CDR3 DNA follows: TGTGCCAGCAGTTTATTTCGACAGGGTCATGGCTACACCTTC. It codes for CASSLFRQGHGYTF. The chain carries TRBV28 and TRBJ1-2; 7 bases map to TRBD1. This CDR3 has 14 amino acids. Losses at the gene ends were 1 base for V and 6 bases for J; bases not matched to a gene: 5. CDR1 and CDR2 (germline): MDHEN, SYDVKM.

The chain links TRBV29-1 to TRBJ1-1; maybe TRBD1 (5 bases). This CDR3 is 15 amino acids long. The germline V and J ends were trimmed by 1 base and 5 bases, with 17 bases remaining between them. Germline CDR1 and CDR2: SQVTM and ANQGSEA. The CDR3: CSVEGVSREGTEAFF. The CDR3 DNA follows: TGCAGCGTTGAAGGGGTTTCCAGGGAAGGAACTGAAGCTTTCTTT.

This clone showed up just a few times. The chain recombines TRBV6-5 with TRBJ2-6, with unresolved D. V gave up 5 bases and J gave up 0 bases, with 5 bases separating them. The CDR3 contains 14 residues. Germline CDR1 reads MNHEY; CDR2 reads SVGAGI. The CDR3 protein is CASSPSSGANVLTF. The CDR3 DNA sequence: TGTGCCAGCAGTCCAAGCTCTGGGGCCAACGTCCTGACTTTC.

V and J are TRBV19 and TRBJ2-5, with a weak D call TRBD2 (5 bases). The CDR3 contains 13 residues. Trimming took 7 bases from V and 5 from J, leaving 14 bases between them. In germline, CDR1 is LNHDA, CDR2 SQIVND (reference sequence). CDR3 protein: CASMGANRETQYF. For the CDR3, the DNA is TGTGCCAGTATGGGAGCAAACCGGGAGACCCAGTACTTC.